This TCR beta chain stems from a study of PD-1 blockade in classical Hodgkin lymphoma. Whole-study context: Patients had nivolumab dosed at 3 mg/kg, delivered intravenously every 2 weeks.

Each of the patients experienced relapse following autologous stem cell transplantation, and their brentuximab vedotin exposure differed. Complete response, partial response or progressive disease constituted the best response categories observed. The table came from immunoSEQ multiplex PCR; TCRdb's copy has only in-frame clones and leaves some out. This table has about 37,000 clones, 70% to 90% appearing once. A remark on this clone: The antigen is not known.

Findings and caveats of the study: The authors have not defined what causes the repertoire differences, possibly disease activity or prior therapy. Reported baseline diversity: healthy donors highest, relapsed/refractory patients lowest.

The CDR3 is 12 residues long. V was clipped by 2 bases and J by 9 bases, with 8 bases between them. The germline V gene encodes CDR1 SGHTA and CDR2 FQGTGA. Sequenced here: peripheral blood mononuclear cells (PBMCs), sampled before the second cycle of nivolumab. This receptor was obtained from a human donor with classical Hodgkin lymphoma. The chain recombines TRBV7-3 with TRBJ2-1; no reliable D call. The CDR3 nucleotides read TGTGCCAGCAGCTTACAATTGGGTGAGCAGTTCTTC. Translated, it gives CASSLQLGEQFF.